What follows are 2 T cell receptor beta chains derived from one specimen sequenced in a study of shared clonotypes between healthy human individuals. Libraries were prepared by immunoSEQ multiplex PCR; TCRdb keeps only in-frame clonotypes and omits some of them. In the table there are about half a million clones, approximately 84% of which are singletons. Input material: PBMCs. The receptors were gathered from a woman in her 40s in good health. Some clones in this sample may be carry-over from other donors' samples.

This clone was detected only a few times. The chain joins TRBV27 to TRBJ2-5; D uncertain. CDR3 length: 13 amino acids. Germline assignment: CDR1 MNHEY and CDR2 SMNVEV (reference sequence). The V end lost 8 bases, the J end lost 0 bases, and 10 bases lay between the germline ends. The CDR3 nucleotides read TGTGCCAGCTCCCGCACGTACCAAGAGACCCAGTACTTC. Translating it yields CASSRTYQETQYF.

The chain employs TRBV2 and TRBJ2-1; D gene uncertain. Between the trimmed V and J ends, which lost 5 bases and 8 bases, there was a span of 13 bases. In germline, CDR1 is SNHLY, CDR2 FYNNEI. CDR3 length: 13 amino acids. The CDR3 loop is CASSLPQHHEQFF. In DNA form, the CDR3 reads TGTGCCAGCAGTTTGCCACAACACCATGAGCAGTTCTTC. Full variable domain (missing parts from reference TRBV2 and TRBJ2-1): EPEVTQTPSHQVTQMGQEVILRCVPISNHLYFYWYRQILGQKVEFLVSFYNNEISEKSEIFDDQFSVERPDGSNFTLKIRSTKLEDSAMYFCASSLPQHHEQFFGPGTRLTVL.